The 14 T cell receptor beta chains reported below all come from one sample, sequenced in a study of blood T cell repertoires in COVID-19. Here immunoSEQ multiplex PCR was the method, and the copy in TCRdb shows in-frame clones only, minus some. This sample yields some 160,000 clones, of which around four fifths are seen a single time; roughly 18% belongs to the top ten. Material for sequencing was peripheral blood. The origin of the receptors is a woman between 65 and 79 years old who had recovered from COVID-19.

This chain joins TRBV10-3 and TRBJ1-2; a possible D gene is TRBD1 (6 bases). Per the germline V gene, CDR1 is ENHRY and CDR2 is SYGVKD. This CDR3 has 15 residues. V was trimmed by 4 bases and J by 4 bases, leaving 16 bases between them. Here the CDR3 DNA reads TGTGCCATCAGTGGGGGTCCCGGGACACCCTATGGCTACACCTTC. Its protein product is CAISGGPGTPYGYTF.

This clone was seen only a few times. The chain carries TRBV2 and TRBJ2-1; D may be TRBD1 (5 bases). Trimming pared 6 bases from V and 5 bases from J, leaving 14 bases between. The CDR3 extends over 14 amino acids. Germline V lookup: CDR1 SNHLY, CDR2 FYNNEI. The DNA for the CDR3 is TGTGCCAGCAGGGACCAAACGACAGACAATGAGCAGTTCTTC. The encoded protein is CASRDQTTDNEQFF. Together with reference TRBV2 and TRBJ2-1, the CDR3 gives the full variable domain: EPEVTQTPSHQVTQMGQEVILRCVPISNHLYFYWYRQILGQKVEFLVSFYNNEISEKSEIFDDQFSVERPDGSNFTLKIRSTKLEDSAMYFCASRDQTTDNEQFFGPGTRLTVL.

The J gene is TRBJ2-7, the V gene TRBV7-2, with D maybe TRBD1 (6 bases). V lost 8 bases and J lost 0, with 11 bases in between. CDR1 and CDR2 from the germline V gene are SGHTA and FQGNSA. The CDR3 runs 13 residues. CDR3 nucleotides: TGTGCCAGCGGGCAGGGGCCCTCCTACGAGCAGTACTTC. As protein: CASGQGPSYEQYF.

CDR3 coding DNA: TGCGCCAGCACGCGCGGGGGGCCAAGCACAGATACGCAGTATTTT. Its protein is CASTRGGPSTDTQYF. This chain uses TRBV5-1 with TRBJ2-3; 8 nucleotides agree with TRBD2. The CDR3 is made up of 15 amino acids. Germline CDR1 reads SGHRS; CDR2 reads YFSETQ. The V and J ends lost 6 bases and 0 bases, in that order; junction bases with no gene match: 6.

This clone was detected once. The chain carries TRBV5-1 and TRBJ1-2, with 7 bases fitting TRBD1. CDR3 length equals 14 residues. Per germline, CDR1 SGHRS and CDR2 YFSETQ. Trimming removed 4 bases from V and 6 bases from J; junction bases left unmatched: 9. The CDR3 DNA reads TGCGCCAGCAGCCCCCGACAGGGTGGCGATGGCTACACCTTC. Translated, it gives CASSPRQGGDGYTF.

This chain connects TRBV11-2 to TRBJ1-2; D possibly corresponds to TRBD1 (6 bases). This CDR3 spans 15 amino acids. Germline V CDR1 and CDR2: SGHAT, FQNNGV. Trimming took off 1 base at V and 4 bases at J, with 13 bases between the two ends. The CDR3 DNA reads TGTGCCAGCAGCTTAGGGCCCCAGGGGCCCTATGGCTACACCTTC. As protein: CASSLGPQGPYGYTF.

The rearrangement uses TRBV27 and TRBJ2-7; 8 nucleotides agree with TRBD1. The V gene's germline CDR1 is MNHEY and CDR2 SMNVEV (reference sequence). Trimming removed 6 bases from V and 4 bases from J; junction bases left unmatched: 5. The CDR3 is made up of 13 amino acids. CDR3 in amino acids: CASRRTGRYEQYF. The CDR3 region has the DNA TGTGCCAGCAGACGGACAGGGCGTTACGAGCAGTACTTC.

The gene calls are TRBV5-1 and TRBJ2-7; 7 bases match TRBD2. The CDR3 loop spans 12 amino acids. With V trimmed by 5 bases and J by 5 bases, 4 bases remained unmatched. Germline-derived CDR1 and CDR2 are SGHRS and YFSETQ. The CDR3 protein is CASRGSGHEQYF. CDR3 sequence (DNA): TGCGCCAGCAGAGGTAGCGGGCACGAGCAGTACTTC.

This clone was counted only a few times. This chain connects TRBV12-3 or TRBV12-4 to TRBJ2-3; no clear D. The CDR3 loop spans 12 amino acids. With 6 bases removed from V and 3 bases from J, the gap between germline ends came to 7 bases. CDR3 amino acids: CASSRRTDTQYF. CDR3 in DNA: TGTGCCAGCAGCCGGCGGACAGATACGCAGTATTTT.

The chain uses TRBV30 and TRBJ2-3; 10 bases fit TRBD2. CDR1 is GTSNPN, CDR2 SVGIG, per germline (reference sequence). The CDR3 has 14 amino acids. V was pared by 2 bases and J by 5 bases, with 4 bases of the junction left unmatched. CDR3: CAWSLVAGGDTQYF. The CDR3 DNA sequence: TGTGCCTGGAGTTTGGTAGCGGGAGGAGATACGCAGTATTTT.

This rearrangement joins TRBV4-3 to TRBJ2-7; D is possibly TRBD2 (6 bases). The germline gives CDR1 LGHNA, CDR2 YSLEER. V gave up 0 bases and J gave up 4 bases, with 13 bases separating them. CDR3 length equals 15 residues. DNA of the CDR3: TGCGCCAGCAGCCAAGATCGGGGGACGGTTTACGAGCAGTACTTC. Its protein is CASSQDRGTVYEQYF.

The V call is TRBV11-1, the J call TRBJ2-2; 9 nucleotides match TRBD1. With V trimmed by 5 bases and J by 6 bases, 10 bases remained unmatched. The germline V gene has CDR1 SGHAT and CDR2 FQDESV (reference sequence). The CDR3 runs 16 residues. The CDR3 region is CASSARGQGVSGELFF. DNA of the CDR3: TGTGCCAGCAGCGCCAGGGGACAGGGCGTATCCGGGGAGCTGTTTTTT. Combining the CDR3 with reference TRBV11-1 and TRBJ2-2 gives the whole variable domain EAEVAQSPRYKITEKSQAVAFWCDPISGHATLYWYRQILGQGPELLVQFQDESVVDDSQLPKDRFSAERLKGVDSTLKIQPAELGDSAMYLCASSARGQGVSGELFFGEGSRLTVL.

This chain joins TRBV9 and TRBJ1-1, with D perhaps TRBD1 (5 bases). Trimming removed 4 bases from V and 5 bases from J, with 12 bases in between. The CDR3 sequence is 13 residues long. The germline V gene encodes CDR1 SGDLS and CDR2 YYNGEE. This CDR3 reads CASSHQGWTEAFF. DNA for the CDR3: TGTGCCAGCAGCCATCAGGGTTGGACTGAAGCTTTCTTT.

The chain is built from TRBV5-4 and TRBJ2-7; TRBD2 might be the D (6 bases). This CDR3 is built from 14 residues. V dropped 4 bases and J dropped 2 bases, with 13 bases sitting between them. Germline lookup yields CDR1 SGHNT and CDR2 YYREEE (reference sequence). CDR3 residues: CASSPAGPTYEQYF. The CDR3 DNA reads TGTGCCAGCAGCCCCGCGGGGCCAACCTACGAGCAGTACTTC. Looking up the rest from reference TRBV5-4 and TRBJ2-7 gives the full variable domain: ETGVTQSPTHLIKTRGQQVTLRCSSQSGHNTVSWYQQALGQGPQFIFQYYREEENGRGNFPPRFSGLQFPNYSSELNVNALELDDSALYLCASSPAGPTYEQYFGPGTRLTVT.